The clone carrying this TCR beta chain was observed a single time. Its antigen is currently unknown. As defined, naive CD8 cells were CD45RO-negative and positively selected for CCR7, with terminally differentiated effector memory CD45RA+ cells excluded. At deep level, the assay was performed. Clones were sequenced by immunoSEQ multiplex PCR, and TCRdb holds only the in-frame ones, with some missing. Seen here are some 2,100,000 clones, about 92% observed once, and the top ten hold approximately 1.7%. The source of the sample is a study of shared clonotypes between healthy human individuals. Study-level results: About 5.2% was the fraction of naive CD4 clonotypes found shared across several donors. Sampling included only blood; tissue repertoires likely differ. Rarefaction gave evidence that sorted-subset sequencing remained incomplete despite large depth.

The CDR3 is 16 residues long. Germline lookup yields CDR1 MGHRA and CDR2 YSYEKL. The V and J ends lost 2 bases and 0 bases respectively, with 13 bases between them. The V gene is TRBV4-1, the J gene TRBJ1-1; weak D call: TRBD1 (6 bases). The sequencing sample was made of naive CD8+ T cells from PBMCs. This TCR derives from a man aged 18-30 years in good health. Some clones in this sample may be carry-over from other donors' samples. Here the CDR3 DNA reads TGCGCCAGCAGCCAAACTTGGACAGCCTTGAACACTGAAGCTTTCTTT. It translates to CASSQTWTALNTEAFF.